The 6 T cell receptor beta chains in this list originate from one sample, sequenced in a study of OX40 agonist ivuxolimab in advanced cancers. The assay was immunoSEQ multiplex PCR, and TCRdb's table has in-frame clones only and misses some. The sample includes 50,000 to 65,000 clones, 70% to 90% seen only once; the top ten take around 6.9%. The sample consisted of CD4+ or CD8+ T cells sorted from blood, taken in a trial of the OX40 agonist ivuxolimab. Receptors were obtained from an adult with an advanced solid tumor such as melanoma, head and neck, liver or kidney cancer.

This sequence joins TRBV9 and TRBJ1-6, with 7 bases that match TRBD1. From germline, CDR1 is SGDLS and CDR2 YYNGEE. This CDR3 comprises 17 residues. Trimming cost V 0 bases and J 11 bases; bases outside gene matches: 14. The CDR3 nucleotides are TGTGCCAGCAGCGTAGGTAGGGGGGCCCAACAGGGGACACCCCTCCACTTT. It yields the protein CASSVGRGAQQGTPLHF.

This clone appeared a single time. The CDR3 DNA follows: TGTGCCAGCAGGGGACTTTTGGGGGGAGCTTTCTTT. This gives the protein CASRGLLGGAFF. The chain has TRBV21-1 and TRBJ1-1. TRBV21-1 is a documented pseudogene. The CDR3 sequence is 12 residues long.

V is TRBV11-3 and J is TRBJ2-2; TRBD1 matches 8 bases. The V gene's germline CDR1 is SGHNT and CDR2 YENEEA. The CDR3 is 16 amino acids. J gave up 4 bases and V 6 bases, and 10 bases lay outside the gene matches. The DNA for the CDR3 is TGTGCCAGCAGTCGCACGACAGGGGTCGGCACCGGGGAGCTGTTTTTT. Translated: CASSRTTGVGTGELFF.

This rearrangement joins TRBV5-6 to TRBJ1-1, with no clear D. The CDR3 consists of 14 residues. Germline CDR1 reads SGHDT; CDR2 reads YYEEEE. V lost 5 bases and J lost 7, with 18 bases in between. CDR3 sequence reads: CASRPGERTLEAFF. The CDR3 region has the DNA TGTGCCAGCAGACCCGGGGAGCGGACGCTTGAAGCTTTCTTT.

The chain has TRBV7-6 and TRBJ2-2; D is perhaps TRBD1 (5 bases). V shed 1 base and J shed 2 bases, with 17 bases lying between them. Looked up from germline, CDR1 is SGHVS and CDR2 is FNYEAQ. This CDR3 is built from 18 residues. This chain's CDR3 is CASSLVPRFRANTGELFF. CDR3 nucleotide sequence: TGTGCCAGCAGCTTAGTCCCACGCTTCAGGGCTAACACCGGGGAGCTGTTTTTT.

This chain links TRBV7-8 with TRBJ2-2; TRBD2 aligns across 13 bases. Germline V gene data show CDR1 as SGHVS and CDR2 as FQNEAQ. The CDR3 consists of 14 residues. CDR3 amino acids: CADGLAGANGELFF. CDR3 DNA: TGTGCAGACGGACTAGCGGGGGCGAACGGGGAGCTGTTTTTT.